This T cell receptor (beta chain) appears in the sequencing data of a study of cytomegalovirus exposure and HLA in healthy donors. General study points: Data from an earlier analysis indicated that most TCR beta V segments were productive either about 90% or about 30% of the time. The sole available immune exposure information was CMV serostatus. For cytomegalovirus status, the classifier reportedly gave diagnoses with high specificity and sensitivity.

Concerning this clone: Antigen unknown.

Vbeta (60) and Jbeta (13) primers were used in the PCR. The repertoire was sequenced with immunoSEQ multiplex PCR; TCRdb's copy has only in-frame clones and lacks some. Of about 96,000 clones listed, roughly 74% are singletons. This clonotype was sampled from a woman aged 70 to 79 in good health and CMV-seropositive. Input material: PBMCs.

CDR3 sequence (DNA): TGCGCCAGCAGTCCTAGCGGGAGCTCCTACAATGAGCAGTTCTTC. Its translation is CASSPSGSSYNEQFF. The chain carries TRBV5-1 and TRBJ2-1, with 10 nucleotides matching TRBD2. From germline, CDR1 is SGHRS and CDR2 YFSETQ. V lost 5 bases, J lost 0 bases, and 2 bases stayed unmatched. This CDR3 comprises 15 residues.